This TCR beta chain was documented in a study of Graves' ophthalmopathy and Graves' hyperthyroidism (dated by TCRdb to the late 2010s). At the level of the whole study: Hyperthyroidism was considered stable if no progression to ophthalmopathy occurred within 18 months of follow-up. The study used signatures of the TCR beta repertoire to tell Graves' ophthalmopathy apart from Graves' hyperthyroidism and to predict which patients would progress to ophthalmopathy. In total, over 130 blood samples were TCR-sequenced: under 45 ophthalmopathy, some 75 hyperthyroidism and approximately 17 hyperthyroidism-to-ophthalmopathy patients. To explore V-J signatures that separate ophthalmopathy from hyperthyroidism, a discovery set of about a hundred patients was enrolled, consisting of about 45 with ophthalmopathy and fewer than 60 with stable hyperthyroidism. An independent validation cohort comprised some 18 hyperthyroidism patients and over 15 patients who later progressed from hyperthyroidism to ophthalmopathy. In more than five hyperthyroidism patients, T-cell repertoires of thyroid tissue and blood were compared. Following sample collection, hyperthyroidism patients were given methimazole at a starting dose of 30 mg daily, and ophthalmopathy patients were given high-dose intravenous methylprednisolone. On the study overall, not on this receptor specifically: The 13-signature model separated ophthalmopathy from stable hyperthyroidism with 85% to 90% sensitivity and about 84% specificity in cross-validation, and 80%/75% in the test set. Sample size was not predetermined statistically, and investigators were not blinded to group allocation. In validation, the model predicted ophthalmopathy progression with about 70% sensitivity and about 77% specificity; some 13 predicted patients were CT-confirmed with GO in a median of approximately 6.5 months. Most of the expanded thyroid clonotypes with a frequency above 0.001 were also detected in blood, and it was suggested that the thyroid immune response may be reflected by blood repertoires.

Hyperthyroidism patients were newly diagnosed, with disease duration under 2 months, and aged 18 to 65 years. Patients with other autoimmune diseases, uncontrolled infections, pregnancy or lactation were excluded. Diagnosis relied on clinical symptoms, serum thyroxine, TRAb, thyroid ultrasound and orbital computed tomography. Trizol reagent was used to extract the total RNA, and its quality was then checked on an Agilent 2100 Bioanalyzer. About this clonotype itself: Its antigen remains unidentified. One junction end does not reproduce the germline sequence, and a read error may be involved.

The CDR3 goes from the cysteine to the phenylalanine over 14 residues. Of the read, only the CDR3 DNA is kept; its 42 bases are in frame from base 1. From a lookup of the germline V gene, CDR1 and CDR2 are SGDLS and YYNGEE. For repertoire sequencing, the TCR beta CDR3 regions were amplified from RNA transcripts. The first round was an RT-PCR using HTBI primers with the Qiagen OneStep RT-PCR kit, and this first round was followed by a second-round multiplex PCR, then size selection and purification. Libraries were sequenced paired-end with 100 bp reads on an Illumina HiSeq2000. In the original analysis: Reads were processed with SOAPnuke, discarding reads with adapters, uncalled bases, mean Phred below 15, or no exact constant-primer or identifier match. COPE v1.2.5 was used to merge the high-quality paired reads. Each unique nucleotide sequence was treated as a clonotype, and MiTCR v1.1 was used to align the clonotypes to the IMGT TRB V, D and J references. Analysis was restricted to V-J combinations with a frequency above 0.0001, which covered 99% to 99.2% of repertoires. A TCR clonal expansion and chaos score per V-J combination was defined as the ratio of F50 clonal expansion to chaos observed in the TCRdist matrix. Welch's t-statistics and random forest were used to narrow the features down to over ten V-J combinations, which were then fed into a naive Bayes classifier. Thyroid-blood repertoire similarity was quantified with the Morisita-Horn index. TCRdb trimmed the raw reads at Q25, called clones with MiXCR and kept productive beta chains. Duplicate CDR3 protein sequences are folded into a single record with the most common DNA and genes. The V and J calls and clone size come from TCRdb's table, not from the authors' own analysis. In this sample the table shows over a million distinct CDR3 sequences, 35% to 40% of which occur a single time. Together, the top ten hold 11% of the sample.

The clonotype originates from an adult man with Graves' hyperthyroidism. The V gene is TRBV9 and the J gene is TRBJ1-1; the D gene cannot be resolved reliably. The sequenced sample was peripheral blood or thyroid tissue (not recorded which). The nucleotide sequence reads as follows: TGCGCCAGCAGCCCCCCAGTGTGGGAGTCTGAAGCTTTCTTT. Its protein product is CASSPPVWESEAFF. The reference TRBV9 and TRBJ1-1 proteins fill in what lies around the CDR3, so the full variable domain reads DSGVTQTPKHLITATGQRVTLRCSPRSGDLSVYWYQQSLDQGLQFLIQYYNGEERAKGNILERFSAQQFPDLHSELNLSSLELGDSALYFCASSPPVWESEAFFGQGTRLTVV.